These 15 T cell receptor beta chains were sequenced from one sample in a study of blood T cell repertoires in COVID-19. Only in-frame clones appear in the TCRdb table, and some are missing; sequencing was by immunoSEQ multiplex PCR. The data hold about 240,000 clones, with over 80% observed a single time. Sample: PBMCs or T cells enriched from blood (not recorded which). These receptors were taken from a woman aged 25 to 39 with acute COVID-19.

The chain is built from TRBV19 and TRBJ1-3; D may be TRBD1 (5 bases). This CDR3 has 15 residues. Germline CDR1 is LNHDA and CDR2 is SQIVND (reference sequence). V was pared by 4 bases and J by 0 bases, with 10 bases between. CDR3 region: CASSTGRNSGNTIYF. The CDR3 region has the DNA TGTGCCAGTAGTACAGGGCGCAACTCTGGAAACACCATATATTTT.

The rearrangement joins TRBV11-2 to TRBJ2-3, with no clear D. Germline values: CDR1 SGHAT, CDR2 FQNNGV. Trimming removed 3 bases at V and 9 bases at J, with 16 bases between. This CDR3 has 14 residues. CDR3 sequence reads: CASSFQISSTTQYF. DNA for the CDR3: TGTGCCAGCAGCTTCCAGATTAGCTCCACAACGCAGTATTTT.

The chain couples TRBV11-2 to TRBJ1-1; a weak D match, TRBD1 (5 bases). V was clipped by 1 base and J by 8 bases, with 11 bases between them. The length of the CDR3 is 13 residues. Germline V gene data show CDR1 as SGHAT and CDR2 as FQNNGV. CDR3 coding DNA: TGTGCCAGCAGCTTAGGATTCAGGGTAGAAGCTTTCTTT. Translation: CASSLGFRVEAFF.

This chain joins TRBV2 and TRBJ1-2; 9 bases are a match to TRBD1. The CDR3 is made up of 14 amino acids. Germline CDR1 SNHLY, CDR2 FYNNEI. J gave up 4 bases and V 9 bases, and 9 bases lay outside the gene matches. The chain's CDR3 is CARGGPGQGYGYTF. As DNA, the CDR3 is TGTGCCAGGGGGGGTCCGGGACAGGGCTATGGCTACACCTTC.

The V call is TRBV18, the J call TRBJ1-2, with a possible D match to TRBD1 (5 bases). The CDR3 has 15 amino acids. V lost 10 bases and J 0 bases, leaving 18 bases between the germline ends. The germline V gene has CDR1 KGHSH and CDR2 LQKENI. The CDR3 DNA reads as TGTGCCACCTCGTTCGTGACAGATACTAACTATGGCTACACCTTC. Amino acids: CATSFVTDTNYGYTF.

The V call is TRBV19, the J call TRBJ1-5, with D perhaps TRBD1 (5 bases). Trimming took 6 bases from V and 6 from J, leaving 12 bases between them. The germline gives CDR1 LNHDA, CDR2 SQIVND (reference sequence). The CDR3 totals 13 residues. The CDR3 sequence: CASSGAGVQPQHF. The CDR3 nucleotides are TGTGCCAGTAGCGGGGCGGGGGTTCAGCCCCAGCATTTT.

The J gene is TRBJ2-7, the V gene TRBV27; 7 nucleotides match TRBD2. Trimming took 8 bases from V and 3 from J; bases not matched to a gene: 7. The CDR3 runs 13 residues. Per the germline V gene, CDR1 is MNHEY and CDR2 is SMNVEV (reference sequence). The CDR3 sequence is CASGGGTDYEQYF. Here the CDR3 DNA reads TGTGCCAGCGGGGGGGGAACGGACTACGAGCAGTACTTC.

V usage is TRBV18 and J usage is TRBJ1-1; the D gene is possibly TRBD1 (5 bases). The CDR3 contains 15 residues. Trimming pared 3 bases from V and 1 base from J, leaving 12 bases between. Germline CDR1 is KGHSH and CDR2 is LQKENI. CDR3 in amino acids: CASSPGSTENTEAFF. The CDR3 DNA reads as TGTGCCAGCTCACCTGGTTCGACAGAGAACACTGAAGCTTTCTTT.

The chain employs TRBV15 and TRBJ1-5; D is unresolved. The CDR3 consists of 14 residues. The V gene's germline CDR1 is LNHNV and CDR2 YYDKDF (reference sequence). Trimming shortened V by 8 bases and J by 5 bases, and 16 bases separated the two germline ends. The CDR3 region has the DNA TGTGCCACCGAGAGGGTACCTGGGCATCAGCCCCAGCATTTT. This encodes CATERVPGHQPQHF.

The chain recombines TRBV3-1 (or the pseudogene TRBV3-2) with TRBJ1-6; 8 bases match TRBD1. V shed 0 bases and J 15 bases; nucleotides not matched to a gene: 7. Germline values: CDR1 LGHDT, CDR2 YNNKEL (reference sequence). The CDR3 spans 14 residues. In nucleotides, the CDR3 is TGTGCCAGCAGCCAAGATTCGGGACAGGAGCGCCTCCACTTT. Its translation is CASSQDSGQERLHF.

The genes are TRBV4-2 and TRBJ2-5, with no clear D. This CDR3 spans 15 amino acids. V was clipped by 0 bases and J by 0 bases, with 8 bases between them. Per the germline V gene, CDR1 is LGHNA and CDR2 is YNFKEQ. The CDR3 region has the DNA TGTGCCAGCAGCCAAGATACGAGCGACCAAGAGACCCAGTACTTC. It translates to CASSQDTSDQETQYF.

The gene calls are TRBV10-1 and TRBJ2-7, with 7 bases identical to TRBD2. This CDR3 is 15 amino acids long. Germline CDR1 and CDR2: WNHNN and SYGVQD (reference sequence). After removal of 2 bases from V and 5 bases from J, the junction contained 9 bases not matched to a gene. CDR3 sequence: CASSEAAGRMDEQYF. CDR3 in DNA: TGCGCCAGCAGTGAGGCAGCGGGGCGGATGGACGAGCAGTACTTC.

The V and J genes are TRBV6-2 or TRBV6-3 and TRBJ2-7; 8 nucleotides align to TRBD1. The CDR3 sequence is 16 residues long. V was pared by 2 bases and J by 4 bases, with 10 bases of the junction left unmatched. Germline values: CDR1 MNHEY, CDR2 SVGEGT. Written as DNA, the CDR3 is TGTGCCAGCAGTTACCCTAGACAGACAGGGGTTTACGAGCAGTACTTC. It translates to CASSYPRQTGVYEQYF.

This chain uses TRBV29-1 with TRBJ1-1; maybe TRBD1 (6 bases). Germline V gives CDR1 SQVTM, CDR2 ANQGSEA. The germline V and J ends were trimmed by 4 bases and 5 bases, with 14 bases remaining between them. There are 13 residues in the CDR3. The CDR3 DNA reads TGCAGCGTTGTAAGGGGGTTAGGAACTGAAGCTTTCTTT. As protein: CSVVRGLGTEAFF.

The chain combines TRBV10-2 with TRBJ1-2; 10 nucleotides line up with TRBD1. The V and J ends lost 5 bases and 4 bases, in that order; junction bases with no gene match: 7. CDR1 and CDR2 (germline): WSHSY, SAAADI. The length of the CDR3 is 15 residues. The CDR3 DNA is TGCGCCAGCAGTCCCGGACAGGGGGGCCTCTATGGCTACACCTTC. As protein: CASSPGQGGLYGYTF.